One sample yielded the 23 T cell receptor beta chains listed below, sequenced in a study of shared clonotypes between healthy human individuals. CD8 cells regarded as naive lacked CD45RO, were positively chosen for CCR7, and omitted terminally differentiated effector memory CD45RA+ cells. Data came from immunoSEQ multiplex PCR; TCRdb stores just in-frame clones and leaves some out. The sample consists of 630,000 or so clones, 98% of them appearing once. Material: naive CD8+ T cells sorted from blood. Receptor source: a man in his thirties or forties in good health.

Only one count was recorded for this clone. The J gene is TRBJ1-5, the V gene TRBV7-2; no clear D. V was shortened by 2 bases and J by 10 bases, with 12 bases between the two germline ends. This CDR3 is built from 13 residues. CDR1 and CDR2 (germline): SGHTA, FQGNSA. The CDR3 DNA sequence: TGTGCCAGCAGCTTACTGGCCGGACGTCCCCAGCATTTT. This sequence encodes CASSLLAGRPQHF.

This clone was seen only once. This chain links TRBV28 with TRBJ2-3; TRBD1 might be the D (5 bases). The germline gives CDR1 MDHEN, CDR2 SYDVKM. V lost 3 bases to trimming and J lost 0 bases, with 10 bases between them. The CDR3 loop spans 15 amino acids. CDR3 DNA sequence: TGTGCCAGCAGTTTTGGGGCAGTGAGCACAGATACGCAGTATTTT. It yields the protein CASSFGAVSTDTQYF.

The chain carries TRBV25-1 and TRBJ2-2; TRBD1 agrees at 9 bases. The V gene end was trimmed by 3 bases and the J gene end by 2 bases; junction bases not matched to a gene: 4. The CDR3 runs to 16 residues. Germline assignment: CDR1 MGHDK and CDR2 SYGVNS. The CDR3 sequence: CASSDPDRGNTGELFF. The CDR3 DNA follows: TGTGCCAGCAGTGACCCGGACAGGGGAAACACCGGGGAGCTGTTTTTT.

The chain joins TRBV4-1 to TRBJ1-1; D might be TRBD1 (6 bases). V lost 0 bases and J 5 bases, leaving 13 bases between the germline ends. Per the germline V gene, CDR1 is MGHRA and CDR2 is YSYEKL. The CDR3 has 15 residues. The CDR3 region is CASSQEGGGGTEAFF. For the CDR3, the DNA is TGCGCCAGCAGCCAAGAAGGAGGGGGTGGAACTGAAGCTTTCTTT.

The chain couples TRBV4-3 to TRBJ1-2, with a tentative D call TRBD1 (5 bases). CDR1 is LGHNA and CDR2 is YSLEER in the germline V gene. V gave up 0 bases and J gave up 0 bases, with 8 bases separating them. The CDR3 sequence is 15 residues long. CDR3 loop: CASSQDREANYGYTF. The CDR3 bases are TGCGCCAGCAGCCAAGACAGGGAAGCTAACTATGGCTACACCTTC.

This clone was seen a single time. The chain carries TRBV2 and TRBJ2-7; D may correspond to TRBD1 or TRBD2 (5 bases each). CDR3 length: 12 amino acids. The V end lost 6 bases, the J end lost 5 bases, and 11 bases lay between the germline ends. Per germline, CDR1 SNHLY and CDR2 FYNNEI. The CDR3 nucleotides read TGTGCCAGCAGCCCCGGGACCAACGAGCAGTACTTC. Translating gives CASSPGTNEQYF.

V and J are TRBV4-1 and TRBJ2-7, with TRBD1 matching over 9 bases. The CDR3 consists of 14 residues. V gave up 5 bases and J gave up 2 bases; unmatched junction bases: 4. The germline gives CDR1 MGHRA, CDR2 YSYEKL. The CDR3: CASSYRTGAYEQYF. The CDR3 DNA reads TGCGCCAGCAGCTACAGGACAGGGGCCTACGAGCAGTACTTC.

The gene calls are TRBV28 and TRBJ2-7; 10 bases line up with TRBD1. Germline values: CDR1 MDHEN, CDR2 SYDVKM. J lost 3 bases, V lost 6 bases, and 5 bases had no gene match. CDR3 size: 14 residues. CDR3 region: CASRKGQGFYEQYF. CDR3 in DNA: TGTGCCAGCAGAAAGGGACAGGGGTTCTACGAGCAGTACTTC.

The chain recombines TRBV10-3 with TRBJ2-7; D is possibly TRBD1 or TRBD2 (5 bases each). The germline V and J ends were trimmed by 0 bases and 2 bases, with 8 bases remaining between them. Germline values: CDR1 ENHRY, CDR2 SYGVKD. This CDR3 is 14 amino acids long. The CDR3 DNA sequence: TGTGCCATCAGTGAGTCGAGGGGAACCTACGAGCAGTACTTC. Amino acids: CAISESRGTYEQYF.

CDR3 amino acids: CSVQREFSYEQYF. The CDR3 coding sequence is TGCAGCGTACAGCGGGAGTTCTCCTACGAGCAGTACTTC. The chain couples TRBV29-1 to TRBJ2-7, with 8 positions matching TRBD2. The CDR3 has 13 amino acids. V was pared by 6 bases and J by 0 bases, with 4 bases of the junction left unmatched. Germline-derived CDR1 and CDR2 are SQVTM and ANQGSEA.

This rearrangement joins TRBV9 to TRBJ2-1, with D hard to call. The V end was cut by 4 bases, the J end by 6 bases, with 17 bases between. The CDR3 loop spans 15 amino acids. Per the germline V gene, CDR1 is SGDLS and CDR2 is YYNGEE. CDR3 nucleotides: TGTGCCAGCAGCTTAGACGGCCGCCCCCCCAATGAGCAGTTCTTC. Translating gives CASSLDGRPPNEQFF.

V usage is TRBV11-2 and J usage is TRBJ2-3; D is unclear. Germline CDR1 and CDR2: SGHAT and FQNNGV. With 4 bases removed from V and 5 bases from J, the gap between germline ends came to 19 bases. The CDR3 runs to 16 residues. The CDR3 here is CASSSTAAQTLDTQYF. CDR3 sequence (DNA): TGTGCCAGCAGCTCCACTGCTGCGCAGACACTAGATACGCAGTATTTT.

The rearrangement links TRBV28 to TRBJ2-1; TRBD2 aligns across 10 bases. Trimming cost V 10 bases and J 9 bases; bases outside gene matches: 9. The CDR3 runs to 13 residues. Looked up from germline, CDR1 is MDHEN and CDR2 is SYDVKM. CDR3 nucleotide sequence: TGTGCCATCGACCAGCGGGAGGGGGCTGAGCAGTTCTTC. This sequence encodes CAIDQREGAEQFF.

This chain uses TRBV5-5 with TRBJ2-7; 7 bases are shared with TRBD1. J was trimmed by 2 bases and V by 4 bases; bases with no gene match: 12. The germline gives CDR1 SGHKS, CDR2 YYEKEE (reference sequence). CDR3 length: 16 amino acids. CDR3 in DNA: TGTGCCAGCAGCCCCTCAGAGAGGGACAGTGCCTACGAGCAGTACTTC. Translation gives CASSPSERDSAYEQYF.

This chain links TRBV9 with TRBJ2-3; 7 bases match TRBD2. V gave up 2 bases and J gave up 2 bases; unmatched junction bases: 2. CDR3 length equals 14 residues. CDR1 and CDR2 from the germline V gene are SGDLS and YYNGEE. This CDR3 reads CASSVGLDTDTQYF. DNA for the CDR3: TGTGCCAGCAGCGTTGGACTAGACACAGATACGCAGTATTTT.

This chain links TRBV9 with TRBJ2-1; D is unresolved. With 4 bases removed from V and 10 bases from J, the gap between germline ends came to 18 bases. The CDR3 runs to 14 residues. Per germline, CDR1 SGDLS and CDR2 YYNGEE. CDR3 protein: CASSKSYPDREQFF. The CDR3 DNA is TGTGCCAGCAGCAAATCGTACCCAGACCGCGAGCAGTTCTTC.

The J gene is TRBJ2-1, the V gene TRBV4-1, with a possible D match to TRBD2 (5 bases). CDR1 MGHRA and CDR2 YSYEKL come from the germline V gene. The CDR3 spans 17 residues. Trimming left V 0 bases short and J 0 bases short, with 12 bases between. DNA of the CDR3: TGCGCCAGCAGCCAAGAGTGGGCTAGCAGCTCCTACAATGAGCAGTTCTTC. This gives the protein CASSQEWASSSYNEQFF.

CDR3 loop: CASSLPPSGSLFGNEQFF. For the CDR3, the DNA is TGTGCCAGCAGCTTACCCCCTAGCGGGAGCCTTTTTGGGAATGAGCAGTTCTTC. The chain combines TRBV7-9 with TRBJ2-1, with 10 bases identical to TRBD2. J gave up 7 bases and V 2 bases, and 14 bases lay outside the gene matches. Germline loops: CDR1 SEHNR, CDR2 FQNEAQ (reference sequence). This CDR3 has 18 residues. Drawing the rest from reference TRBV7-9 and TRBJ2-1, the complete variable domain is DTGVSQNPRHKITKRGQNVTFRCDPISEHNRLYWYRQTLGQGPEFLTYFQNEAQLEKSRLLSDRFSAERPKGSFSTLEIQRTEQGDSAMYLCASSLPPSGSLFGNEQFFGPGTRLTVL.

The chain recombines TRBV29-1 with TRBJ1-1, with TRBD1 matching 9 bases. Losses at the gene ends were 2 bases for V and 4 bases for J; bases not matched to a gene: 5. Germline CDR1 SQVTM, CDR2 ANQGSEA. This CDR3 spans 14 amino acids. The CDR3 region is CSVERTGDRTEAFF. DNA of the CDR3: TGCAGCGTTGAAAGGACAGGGGACCGCACTGAAGCTTTCTTT. Full variable domain (remainder filled in from reference TRBV29-1 and TRBJ1-1): SAVISQKPSRDICQRGTSLTIQCQVDSQVTMMFWYRQQPGQSLTLIATANQGSEATYESGFVIDKFPISRPNLTFSTLTVSNMSPEDSSIYLCSVERTGDRTEAFFGQGTRLTVV.

The genes are TRBV25-1 and TRBJ2-7; no firm D call. This CDR3 contains 15 residues. The germline V gene has CDR1 MGHDK and CDR2 SYGVNS. The V gene lost 2 bases and the J gene lost 4 bases, with 15 bases spanning the gap. DNA for the CDR3: TGTGCCAGCAGTGAAGGAACACTTCTAAGTTACGAGCAGTACTTC. This sequence encodes CASSEGTLLSYEQYF.

This chain joins TRBV27 and TRBJ2-1; D remains unclear. Per germline, CDR1 MNHEY and CDR2 SMNVEV (reference sequence). This CDR3 is built from 15 residues. Trimming took 4 bases from V and 4 from J, leaving 14 bases between them. CDR3 residues: CASSSRVGLYNEQFF. The CDR3 DNA follows: TGTGCCAGCAGTTCTAGGGTGGGCCTATACAATGAGCAGTTCTTC.

For this clone: This CDR3 is also generated by other DNA sequences in the sample. V gene TRBV7-2 combines with J gene TRBJ1-1; D gene ambiguous. Germline CDR1 and CDR2: SGHTA and FQGNSA. This CDR3 has 13 residues. V was cut by 3 bases and J by 1 base, with 6 bases left in between. The CDR3 region has the DNA TGTGCCAGCAGCTTTGGAGGGAACACTGAAGCTTTCTTT. This translates into CASSFGGNTEAFF.

The gene calls are TRBV9 and TRBJ2-3; 8 bases agree with TRBD1. V dropped 0 bases and J dropped 10; count of bases not matched to a gene: 13. CDR1 is SGDLS, CDR2 YYNGEE, per germline. The CDR3 loop spans 16 amino acids. The CDR3 loop reads CASSVEPGQGGYAQYF. In DNA, the CDR3 is TGTGCCAGCAGCGTAGAACCCGGACAGGGCGGGTATGCGCAGTATTTT.